The 19 T cell receptor beta chains presented below share a single source sample, sequenced in a study of naive and memory T cell subsets (dated by TCRdb to 2016 to 2017). Points the paper makes about the study in general: A few larger clonotypes were present in naive repertoires, especially CD8 naive repertoires, and these clonotypes were possibly memory cells re-expressing CD45RA.

These TCRs' antigens remain unknown. Libraries were made using UMI-ligation and nested PCR. These reads were obtained on an Illumina MiSeq. The beta constant-region primer consisted of an equimolar mixture of two oligonucleotides that together covered TRBC1 and TRBC2. Four rounds of PCR were used to amplify ligated cDNA, with nested alpha and beta constant-region primers being used together with the SP2 primer. TCRdb's own reprocessing of the public reads used fastp at Q25 and MiXCR and kept productive beta chains. Every distinct CDR3 protein forms one entry, paired with its most common genes and DNA. The sample yields about 150,000 distinct CDR3 sequences; 20% to 25% were counted once. About 0.11% of the sample is taken by the ten largest. Input material: naive CD4+ T cells from blood. What the cell subset or site label conveys for this sample: naive T cells, CD45RA high CD27+. The receptors shown here come from a human donor in good health.

This clonotype turned up a few times. The chain has TRBV20-1 and TRBJ1-6; 9 bases agree with TRBD1. This CDR3 has 15 amino acids. J was trimmed by 6 bases and V by 0 bases; bases with no gene match: 3. In germline, CDR1 is DFQATT, CDR2 SNEGSKA (reference sequence). CDR3 sequence (DNA): TGCAGTGCTAGAGATCCGGACAGGGGTAATTCACCCCTCCACTTT. It yields the protein CSARDPDRGNSPLHF.

This clonotype has only a few counts. This chain links TRBV7-6 with TRBJ2-6; 8 bases fit TRBD1. Germline-derived CDR1 and CDR2 are SGHVS and FNYEAQ. V shed 6 bases, J shed 1 base, and the junction held 8 bases outside the gene matches. This CDR3 is built from 17 residues. CDR3 DNA sequence: TGTGCCAGCAGTGCAGGTCGGACAGGGTCTGGGGCCAACGTCCTGACTTTC. As protein: CASSAGRTGSGANVLTF.

This clonotype was observed at least ten times. CDR3 amino acids: CSGQGQRWMNTEAFF. CDR3 coding DNA: TGCAGCGGGCAGGGTCAGCGTTGGATGAACACTGAAGCTTTCTTT. This sequence joins TRBV29-1 and TRBJ1-1; D might be TRBD1 (5 bases). Germline V gene sequence: CDR1 SQVTM, CDR2 ANQGSEA. Between the trimmed V and J ends, which lost 7 bases and 0 bases, there was a span of 18 bases. This CDR3 comprises 15 residues.

V and J are TRBV7-6 and TRBJ2-1; perhaps D is TRBD1 or TRBD2 (5 bases each). This CDR3 spans 15 amino acids. From germline, CDR1 is SGHVS and CDR2 FNYEAQ. V was trimmed by 1 base and J by 9 bases, leaving 16 bases between them. The DNA for the CDR3 is TGTGCCAGCAGCTTAGGAGGGGCCCTCGGAGGTGAGCAGTTCTTC. It yields the protein CASSLGGALGGEQFF. Full variable domain (missing parts from reference TRBV7-6 and TRBJ2-1): GAGVSQSPRYKVTKRGQDVALRCDPISGHVSLYWYRQALGQGPEFLTYFNYEAQQDKSGLPNDRFSAERPEGSISTLTIQRTEQRDSAMYRCASSLGGALGGEQFFGPGTRLTVL.

In this sample, this clonotype turned up a few times. The J gene is TRBJ1-5, the V gene TRBV4-1; D remains unclear. Trimming stripped 4 bases from V and 4 bases from J, with 14 bases between. The CDR3 contains 15 residues. Germline values: CDR1 MGHRA, CDR2 YSYEKL. In DNA, the CDR3 is TGCGCCAGCAGCCCCTTGGGAGGTGATAATCAGCCCCAGCATTTT. It codes for CASSPLGGDNQPQHF.

This clonotype was found many times. The chain carries TRBV28 and TRBJ2-1; 7 bases line up with TRBD2. Unmatched junction bases numbered 6, after V lost 6 bases and J lost 4 bases. CDR3 size: 14 residues. Germline V lookup: CDR1 MDHEN, CDR2 SYDVKM. CDR3 residues: CASRPNGRYNEQFF. The CDR3 coding sequence is TGTGCCAGCAGACCAAACGGGAGGTACAATGAGCAGTTCTTC. Combining the CDR3 with reference TRBV28 and TRBJ2-1 gives the whole variable domain DVKVTQSSRYLVKRTGEKVFLECVQDMDHENMFWYRQDPGLGLRLIYFSYDVKMKEKGDIPEGYSVSREKKERFSLILESASTNQTSMYLCASRPNGRYNEQFFGPGTRLTVL.

V is TRBV27 and J is TRBJ2-6, with D possibly being TRBD1 or TRBD2 (6 bases each). V lost 7 bases and J 3 bases, leaving 19 bases between the germline ends. The CDR3 spans 17 residues. Germline-derived CDR1 and CDR2 are MNHEY and SMNVEV (reference sequence). DNA for the CDR3: TGTGCCAGCAAACTACGAGGAGGGGGTGATGGGGCCAACGTCCTGACTTTC. Residues: CASKLRGGGDGANVLTF.

The V call is TRBV6-1, the J call TRBJ1-2; D is unresolved. The CDR3 consists of 15 residues. From germline, CDR1 is MNHNS and CDR2 SASEGT. V shed 1 base and J shed 1 base, with 10 bases lying between them. CDR3 in amino acids: CASSEGGRINYGYTF. CDR3 sequence (DNA): TGTGCCAGCAGTGAAGGTGGGCGGATTAACTATGGCTACACCTTC.

The chain links TRBV25-1 to TRBJ1-1; D gene uncertain. Germline CDR1 MGHDK, CDR2 SYGVNS. Trimming stripped 6 bases from V and 1 base from J, with 6 bases between. This CDR3 is built from 12 residues. This chain's CDR3 is CASRSGNTEAFF. The CDR3 coding sequence is TGTGCCAGCAGGTCCGGGAACACTGAAGCTTTCTTT.

The rearrangement links TRBV6-2 or TRBV6-3 to TRBJ1-5, with TRBD1 matching 7 bases. The J segment lost 2 bases and the V segment lost 6 bases, leaving 4 bases of the junction unmatched. Germline V gene data show CDR1 as MNHEY and CDR2 as SVGEGT. CDR3 length equals 14 residues. The DNA for the CDR3 is TGTGCCAGCAGACTCGACAGGGGCAATCAGCCCCAGCATTTT. This codes for CASRLDRGNQPQHF.

This chain links TRBV20-1 with TRBJ1-3, with D maybe TRBD1 (5 bases). The germline V gene encodes CDR1 DFQATT and CDR2 SNEGSKA (reference sequence). The CDR3 covers 16 residues. V was cut by 3 bases and J by 0 bases, with 15 bases left in between. CDR3 protein: CSARDPGARSGNTIYF. CDR3 in DNA: TGCAGTGCTAGGGACCCCGGGGCCCGCTCTGGAAACACCATATATTTT.

This clonotype was counted only a few times. The chain carries TRBV15 and TRBJ2-3; no firm D call. CDR1 is LNHNV and CDR2 is YYDKDF in the germline V gene (reference sequence). Trimming pared 1 base from V and 2 bases from J, leaving 7 bases between. This CDR3 has 14 amino acids. For the CDR3, the DNA is TGTGCCACCAGCAGAGTGGATTACACAGATACGCAGTATTTT. Translation: CATSRVDYTDTQYF.

This clonotype came up a few times. The J gene is TRBJ1-1, the V gene TRBV7-2; 11 bases line up with TRBD1. V gave up 1 base and J gave up 4 bases; unmatched junction bases: 5. CDR3 length: 16 residues. Germline V gene lookup returns CDR1 SGHTA and CDR2 FQGNSA. The CDR3 DNA reads as TGTGCCAGCAGCTTAGAGGTGGGACAGGGGGTCACTGAAGCTTTCTTT. Translation: CASSLEVGQGVTEAFF.

The J gene is TRBJ2-7, the V gene TRBV7-2, with D possibly being TRBD1 or TRBD2 (5 bases each). The CDR3 consists of 14 residues. The germline CDR1 and CDR2 sequences are SGHTA and FQGNSA. The V end was cut by 3 bases, the J end by 2 bases, with 11 bases between. CDR3 region: CASSLGERTYEQYF. CDR3 nucleotides: TGTGCCAGCAGCTTGGGGGAGCGGACCTACGAGCAGTACTTC. Together with reference TRBV7-2 and TRBJ2-7, the CDR3 gives the full variable domain: GAGVSQSPSNKVTEKGKDVELRCDPISGHTALYWYRQSLGQGLEFLIYFQGNSAPDKSGLPSDRFSAERTGGSVSTLTIQRTQQEDSAVYLCASSLGERTYEQYFGPGTRLTVT.

This clonotype has more than one count but fewer than ten. The chain combines TRBV15 with TRBJ1-1, with D possibly TRBD1 on 5 matching bases. The CDR3 is made up of 13 amino acids. V was pared by 5 bases and J by 1 base, with 8 bases between. Germline CDR1 LNHNV, CDR2 YYDKDF (reference sequence). The DNA for the CDR3 is TGTGCCACCAGCGCAGGGCGGAACACTGAAGCTTTCTTT. This sequence encodes CATSAGRNTEAFF.

CDR3 nucleotides: TGTGCCAGCAGCCCGGGACAGGGTGGCCCAGATACGCAGTATTTT. Amino acid sequence: CASSPGQGGPDTQYF. J is TRBJ2-3 and V is TRBV6-4; 9 nucleotides agree with TRBD1. The CDR3 runs 15 residues. J lost 4 bases, V lost 6 bases, and 8 bases had no gene match. CDR1 is MRHNA, CDR2 SNTAGT, per germline.

The genes are TRBV20-1 and TRBJ2-3; possible D gene TRBD2, 5 bases. Deletions cut 3 bases from V and 1 base from J, with 14 bases between. Germline values: CDR1 DFQATT, CDR2 SNEGSKA (reference sequence). There are 15 residues in the CDR3. The CDR3, as DNA: TGCAGTGCTAGTCGGTCAGCGGAGCGCACAGATACGCAGTATTTT. Its protein product is CSASRSAERTDTQYF.

This clonotype was observed at least ten times. This rearrangement joins TRBV3-1 to TRBJ2-7; D is ambiguous. Germline V gene lookup returns CDR1 LGHDT and CDR2 YNNKEL (reference sequence). Trimming cost V 1 base and J 4 bases, with 14 bases left between them. CDR3 length: 15 residues. CDR3 DNA sequence: TGTGCCAGCAGCCAAGTAAACAGCCGATTGTACGAGCAGTACTTC. Translation: CASSQVNSRLYEQYF.

This clonotype was detected only a few times. The CDR3 coding sequence is TGTGCCAGCAGCTTGATGGGGGCGCGGAGGACTGGCACAGATACGCAGTATTTT. It codes for CASSLMGARRTGTDTQYF. The V call is TRBV11-2, the J call TRBJ2-3; maybe TRBD1 (6 bases). Germline lookup yields CDR1 SGHAT and CDR2 FQNNGV. Trimming removed 3 bases at V and 1 base at J, with 20 bases between. The CDR3 spans 18 residues.